The 18 T cell receptor beta chains reported below all come from one sample, sequenced in a study of blood T cell repertoires in COVID-19. TCRdb's copy holds only in-frame clones and misses some; the assay was immunoSEQ multiplex PCR. The data show roughly 280,000 clones, approximately 89% seen once. Material for sequencing was PBMCs or T cells enriched from blood (not recorded which). Source of these receptors: a man aged 35-49 years who had been exposed to COVID-19.

The chain recombines TRBV7-9 with TRBJ2-2, with a tentative D call TRBD2 (5 bases). Germline values: CDR1 SEHNR, CDR2 FQNEAQ (reference sequence). The V and J ends lost 5 bases and 3 bases respectively, with 19 bases between them. The CDR3 runs to 17 residues. The CDR3 spells CASSHKFGGSDTGELFF. In nucleotides, the CDR3 is TGTGCCAGCAGCCATAAATTCGGTGGGAGTGACACCGGGGAGCTGTTTTTT.

In the case of this clone: The junction departs from germline at one end; a sequencing error may be responsible. V and J are TRBV2 and TRBJ1-5; no clear D. Germline lookup yields CDR1 SNHLY and CDR2 FYNNEI. The CDR3 has 11 amino acids. The CDR3 bases are TGTGCCAGCAGTGTCTCTCAGGCCCAGCATTTT. This encodes CASSVSQAQHF.

The chain couples TRBV21-1 to TRBJ2-5; the table assigns TRBD1, which was not confirmed against the DNA. TRBV21-1 is a pseudogene locus. CDR3 size: 17 residues. The CDR3 sequence is CASSTPGTGGFQETQYF. The CDR3 coding sequence is TGTGCCAGCAGTACACCCGGGACAGGGGGCTTCCAAGAGACCCAGTACTTC.

This rearrangement joins TRBV3-1 (or the pseudogene TRBV3-2) to TRBJ2-1; D is possibly TRBD2 (5 bases). Germline CDR1 LGHDT, CDR2 YNNKEL (reference sequence). The CDR3 runs to 16 residues. The V end was cut by 1 base, the J end by 2 bases, with 12 bases between. The CDR3 bases are TGTGCCAGCAGCCAAGTTCTAGGGAGCCCCTACAATGAGCAGTTCTTC. It yields the protein CASSQVLGSPYNEQFF.

The V and J genes are TRBV10-3 and TRBJ2-7, with a possible D match to TRBD2 (6 bases). Per the germline V gene, CDR1 is ENHRY and CDR2 is SYGVKD. V lost 2 bases to trimming and J lost 5 bases, with 7 bases between them. This CDR3 comprises 12 residues. CDR3 residues: CAISELANEQYF. Written as DNA, the CDR3 is TGTGCCATCAGTGAGCTAGCGAACGAGCAGTACTTC.

J is TRBJ2-7 and V is TRBV5-4; TRBD2 matches 7 bases. V lost 3 bases and J lost 0; bases outside the gene matches: 3. The germline V gene has CDR1 SGHNT and CDR2 YYREEE (reference sequence). The CDR3 is 14 amino acids. This CDR3 reads CASSWGGSSYEQYF. The CDR3 DNA follows: TGTGCCAGCAGCTGGGGCGGGAGCTCCTACGAGCAGTACTTC.

The chain recombines TRBV5-5 with TRBJ2-4; D possibly corresponds to TRBD1 (6 bases). Trimming cost V 0 bases and J 0 bases, with 7 bases left between them. The CDR3 has 15 residues. CDR1 is SGHKS, CDR2 YYEKEE, per germline (reference sequence). CDR3 nucleotide sequence: TGTGCCAGCAGCTTGGGGGACACAGCCAAAAACATTCAGTACTTC. This gives the protein CASSLGDTAKNIQYF.

This clone was recorded once. The rearrangement links TRBV4-3 to TRBJ2-5; 11 bases map to TRBD2. Trimming at V came to 4 bases and at J to 3 bases, leaving 13 bases not matched to a gene. This CDR3 is 18 amino acids long. CDR1 and CDR2 (germline): LGHNA, YSLEER. CDR3 amino acids: CASSRPLAGDQIEETQYF. The CDR3 nucleotides read TGCGCCAGCAGCCGCCCACTAGCGGGAGATCAGATTGAAGAGACCCAGTACTTC.

The chain is built from TRBV5-6 and TRBJ1-1; maybe TRBD1 (5 bases). The CDR3 contains 12 residues. Germline V gene data show CDR1 as SGHDT and CDR2 as YYEEEE. Deletions cut 4 bases from V and 8 bases from J, with 12 bases between. CDR3 in amino acids: CASSIQGGEAFF. Written as DNA, the CDR3 is TGTGCCAGCAGCATTCAGGGAGGGGAAGCTTTCTTT. The full variable domain, with the rest looked up from reference TRBV5-6 and TRBJ1-1, is DAGVTQSPTHLIKTRGQQVTLRCSPKSGHDTVSWYQQALGQGPQFIFQYYEEEERQRGNFPDRFSGHQFPNYSSELNVNALLLGDSALYLCASSIQGGEAFFGQGTRLTVV.

The J gene is TRBJ2-5, the V gene TRBV6-5, with 15 bases fitting TRBD2. Germline V lookup: CDR1 MNHEY, CDR2 SVGAGI. Trimming cost V 6 bases and J 4 bases; bases outside gene matches: 3. The CDR3 runs 15 residues. CDR3 loop: CASSGLAGGPETQYF. CDR3 bases: TGTGCCAGCAGCGGACTAGCGGGAGGGCCAGAGACCCAGTACTTC.

This chain links TRBV30 with TRBJ2-4, with 7 bases lining up with TRBD2. V gave up 0 bases and J gave up 6 bases; unmatched junction bases: 2. The germline V gene has CDR1 GTSNPN and CDR2 SVGIG (reference sequence). The CDR3 contains 13 residues. The CDR3 loop is CAWSVAGVNIQYF. CDR3 bases: TGTGCCTGGAGTGTCGCGGGAGTAAACATTCAGTACTTC.

This sequence joins TRBV10-3 and TRBJ2-3, with a tentative D call TRBD2 (5 bases). V was pared by 6 bases and J by 8 bases, with 9 bases between. The CDR3 runs 11 residues. In germline, CDR1 is ENHRY, CDR2 SYGVKD. CDR3 bases: TGTGCCATCAGGGGGAGCGGTACGCAGTATTTT. This codes for CAIRGSGTQYF.

The gene calls are TRBV2 and TRBJ1-5; D not resolved. Per the germline V gene, CDR1 is SNHLY and CDR2 is FYNNEI. The V end lost 8 bases, the J end lost 5 bases, and 10 bases lay between the germline ends. CDR3 length: 12 amino acids. CDR3 nucleotides: TGTGCCAGCCGAGCCCTTGATCAGCCCCAGCATTTT. Translating it yields CASRALDQPQHF.

The chain employs TRBV19 and TRBJ1-2; no definite D call. The V end was cut by 6 bases, the J end by 4 bases, with 12 bases between. The germline V gene has CDR1 LNHDA and CDR2 SQIVND (reference sequence). The CDR3 sequence is 13 residues long. The CDR3 loop is CASRSASFYGYTF. The CDR3 DNA sequence: TGTGCCAGTAGATCCGCCAGTTTCTATGGCTACACCTTC.

This chain joins TRBV30 and TRBJ1-5; D ambiguous. CDR1 and CDR2 from the germline V gene are GTSNPN and SVGIG (reference sequence). Trimming removed 2 bases at V and 11 bases at J, with 16 bases between. The CDR3 contains 13 residues. The chain's CDR3 is CAWSSEPKLAQHF. The CDR3 region has the DNA TGTGCCTGGAGTTCGGAGCCCAAATTAGCCCAGCATTTT.

The CDR3 DNA sequence: TGTGCCTGGAGTGAGGGGCAGTCCTATGGCTACACCTTC. This gives the protein CAWSEGQSYGYTF. The rearrangement joins TRBV30 to TRBJ1-2; D perhaps matches TRBD1 (5 bases). V gave up 1 base and J gave up 4 bases, with 10 bases separating them. CDR1 is GTSNPN and CDR2 is SVGIG in the germline V gene (reference sequence). The CDR3 has 13 amino acids.

The chain uses TRBV7-8 and TRBJ2-1; D gene unclear. V lost 2 bases and J lost 4, with 9 bases in between. The germline CDR1 and CDR2 sequences are SGHVS and FQNEAQ. There are 14 residues in the CDR3. The CDR3 is CASSLSREYNEQFF. DNA of the CDR3: TGTGCCAGCAGCTTAAGTAGAGAGTACAATGAGCAGTTCTTC.

V gene TRBV4-2 combines with J gene TRBJ2-2; 8 bases are shared with TRBD2. There are 19 residues in the CDR3. Germline V gives CDR1 LGHNA, CDR2 YNFKEQ. The junction had 15 bases not matched to a gene; V was cut back by 0 bases and J by 6 bases. This chain's CDR3 is CASSQEGRGLVYAPGELFF. The CDR3 nucleotides read TGTGCCAGCAGCCAAGAGGGGCGGGGACTAGTATACGCTCCCGGGGAGCTGTTTTTT.